The 21 T cell receptor beta chains presented below share a single source sample, sequenced in a study of PD-1 blockade in mismatch repair-deficient tumors. Produced via immunoSEQ multiplex PCR; TCRdb's table is partial and in-frame only. The table shows 120,000 or so clones, with 85% to 90% occurring only once. Sequenced material: peripheral blood, taken 44 weeks after starting pembrolizumab. The receptors were sampled from an adult with mismatch repair-deficient cancer.

The V call is TRBV4-1, the J call TRBJ2-2; 7 bases fit TRBD1. This CDR3 has 14 amino acids. Unmatched junction bases numbered 0, after V lost 0 bases and J lost 5 bases. Germline CDR1 MGHRA, CDR2 YSYEKL. The CDR3 protein is CASSQDRGTGELFF. CDR3 nucleotide sequence: TGCGCCAGCAGCCAAGACAGGGGGACCGGGGAGCTGTTTTTT.

CDR3 loop: CSGGTSGWNEQYF. Here the CDR3 DNA reads TGCAGCGGCGGGACTAGCGGGTGGAACGAGCAGTACTTC. The chain couples TRBV29-1 to TRBJ2-7; 12 nucleotides line up with TRBD2. With V trimmed by 7 bases and J by 5 bases, 6 bases remained unmatched. This CDR3 is built from 13 residues. Germline V CDR1 and CDR2: SQVTM, ANQGSEA.

The V gene is TRBV30, the J gene TRBJ1-2; 8 bases are a match to TRBD1. The CDR3 totals 13 residues. Looked up from germline, CDR1 is GTSNPN and CDR2 is SVGIG (reference sequence). The J segment lost 4 bases and the V segment lost 7 bases, leaving 8 bases of the junction unmatched. DNA of the CDR3: TGTGCCTCCTTGGACAGGGACTTCTATGGCTACACCTTC. This translates into CASLDRDFYGYTF.

V gene TRBV30 combines with J gene TRBJ2-6; D gene ambiguous. Germline loops: CDR1 GTSNPN, CDR2 SVGIG (reference sequence). CDR3 length: 14 amino acids. The V and J ends lost 5 bases and 2 bases respectively, with 10 bases between them. CDR3 sequence reads: CAWVRWTGANVLTF. The CDR3 DNA reads as TGTGCCTGGGTCCGGTGGACTGGGGCCAACGTCCTGACTTTC.

The chain carries TRBV5-5 and TRBJ1-5; D remains ambiguous. The germline V gene encodes CDR1 SGHKS and CDR2 YYEKEE (reference sequence). V lost 1 base and J 2 bases, leaving 10 bases between the germline ends. The CDR3 loop spans 15 amino acids. The chain's CDR3 is CASSLWTDRNQPQHF. The DNA for the CDR3 is TGTGCCAGCAGCTTGTGGACGGACCGCAATCAGCCCCAGCATTTT.

The gene calls are TRBV29-1 and TRBJ2-7; perhaps TRBD2 as D (7 bases). Germline CDR1 reads SQVTM; CDR2 reads ANQGSEA. The CDR3 totals 15 residues. The V and J ends lost 4 bases and 7 bases respectively, with 23 bases between them. The CDR3 here is CSVVGPPGGGPEQYF. The CDR3 bases are TGCAGCGTTGTTGGTCCCCCGGGGGGCGGTCCAGAGCAGTACTTC.

The J gene is TRBJ1-2, the V gene TRBV27; D not resolved. Trimming left V 6 bases short and J 1 base short, with 9 bases between. The CDR3 is made up of 13 amino acids. CDR1 and CDR2 from the germline V gene are MNHEY and SMNVEV (reference sequence). This CDR3 reads CASRQTDNYGYTF. DNA of the CDR3: TGTGCCAGCAGACAAACAGATAACTATGGCTACACCTTC.

V is TRBV6-5 and J is TRBJ2-5; the D gene is possibly TRBD2 (6 bases). V was trimmed by 5 bases and J by 5 bases, leaving 15 bases between them. Looked up from germline, CDR1 is MNHEY and CDR2 is SVGAGI. The CDR3 runs to 14 residues. The CDR3 region is CASSRFGSFETQYF. CDR3 nucleotides: TGTGCCAGCAGTAGATTCGGGAGCTTTGAGACCCAGTACTTC.

The V call is TRBV27, the J call TRBJ1-5; no firm D call. Deletions cut 3 bases from V and 2 bases from J, with 5 bases between. The CDR3 contains 13 residues. Germline CDR1 MNHEY, CDR2 SMNVEV (reference sequence). The chain's CDR3 is CASSFSGNQPQHF. The DNA of the CDR3 is TGTGCCAGCAGTTTCTCGGGCAATCAGCCCCAGCATTTT.

This clone has more than one count but fewer than ten. The V gene is TRBV5-6, the J gene TRBJ2-5; TRBD1 or TRBD2 may be the D gene (5 bases each). Germline values: CDR1 SGHDT, CDR2 YYEEEE. The V end was cut by 4 bases, the J end by 5 bases, with 24 bases between. This CDR3 region has 17 residues. CDR3 protein: CASSLIISGAGVETQYF. The CDR3 bases are TGTGCCAGCAGCCTTATTATTTCCGGGGCTGGGGTGGAGACCCAGTACTTC.

The V and J genes are TRBV5-1 and TRBJ2-3; tentative D call: TRBD1 (7 bases). Germline lookup yields CDR1 SGHRS and CDR2 YFSETQ. The V gene lost 2 bases and the J gene lost 2 bases, with 24 bases spanning the gap. CDR3 length: 19 residues. CDR3 nucleotide sequence: TGCGCCAGCAGCTTCCTCGCTGTAACAGGGGCGGGGAACACAGATACGCAGTATTTT. It translates to CASSFLAVTGAGNTDTQYF. The full variable domain, with the rest looked up from reference TRBV5-1 and TRBJ2-3, is KAGVTQTPRYLIKTRGQQVTLSCSPISGHRSVSWYQQTPGQGLQFLFEYFSETQRNKGNFPGRFSGRQFSNSRSEMNVSTLELGDSALYLCASSFLAVTGAGNTDTQYFGPGTRLTVL.

CDR3 sequence: CASRAGTGPSTDTQYF. DNA of the CDR3: TGTGCCAGCAGGGCCGGGACAGGGCCTAGCACAGATACGCAGTATTTT. The rearrangement joins TRBV27 to TRBJ2-3; 9 nucleotides agree with TRBD1. This CDR3 region has 16 residues. Looked up from germline, CDR1 is MNHEY and CDR2 is SMNVEV (reference sequence). With V trimmed by 6 bases and J by 0 bases, 7 bases remained unmatched.

CDR3 protein: CATSRQLAATNTGELFF. The CDR3 region has the DNA TGTGCCACCAGCAGACAACTAGCGGCTACGAACACCGGGGAGCTGTTTTTT. The chain uses TRBV15 and TRBJ2-2; TRBD2 agrees at 8 bases. Trimming at V came to 2 bases and at J to 0 bases, leaving 5 bases not matched to a gene. The CDR3 runs to 17 residues. Germline lookup yields CDR1 LNHNV and CDR2 YYDKDF (reference sequence). Based on the CDR3 plus reference TRBV15 and TRBJ2-2, the full variable domain is DAMVIQNPRYQVTQFGKPVTLSCSQTLNHNVMYWYQQKSSQAPKLLFHYYDKDFNNEADTPDNFQSRRPNTSFCFLDIRSPGLGDTAMYLCATSRQLAATNTGELFFGEGSRLTVL.

This chain joins TRBV4-1 and TRBJ2-2; D remains ambiguous. CDR3 length: 13 residues. Looked up from germline, CDR1 is MGHRA and CDR2 is YSYEKL. V was clipped by 5 bases and J by 8 bases, with 12 bases between them. The CDR3 loop is CASSFPPRGELFF. The CDR3 bases are TGCGCCAGCAGCTTCCCCCCCAGGGGGGAGCTGTTTTTT.

The rearrangement links TRBV7-9 to TRBJ2-7; perhaps TRBD1 as D (7 bases). CDR1 is SEHNR, CDR2 FQNEAQ, per germline (reference sequence). This CDR3 has 16 residues. Between the trimmed V and J ends, which lost 1 base and 3 bases, there was a span of 16 bases. CDR3 DNA: TGTGCCAGCAGCTTAGTAGGAGGGGGCAAAAACTACGAGCAGTACTTC. It translates to CASSLVGGGKNYEQYF.

The CDR3 region has the DNA TGTGCCAGCAGTGAAACCGGGGGGAACACTGAAGCTTTCTTT. This encodes CASSETGGNTEAFF. V and J are TRBV6-1 and TRBJ1-1; TRBD1 might be the D (5 bases). Deletions cut 2 bases from V and 1 base from J, with 8 bases between. Germline-derived CDR1 and CDR2 are MNHNS and SASEGT. The CDR3 is made up of 14 amino acids.

The genes are TRBV5-1 and TRBJ2-7; 9 bases match TRBD1. V was clipped by 5 bases and J by 1 base; unmatched bases: 4. CDR3 length: 14 residues. Germline V gene sequence: CDR1 SGHRS, CDR2 YFSETQ. The CDR3 DNA reads TGCGCCAGCAGTGGGACAGGGCTTTCCTACGAGCAGTACTTC. Amino acid sequence: CASSGTGLSYEQYF.

This chain connects TRBV12-5 to TRBJ2-7; D uncertain. V gave up 4 bases and J gave up 1 base, with 8 bases separating them. CDR3 length: 13 amino acids. The germline gives CDR1 LGHNT, CDR2 FRNRAP. CDR3 loop: CASGYGISYEQYF. For the CDR3, the DNA is TGTGCTAGTGGTTACGGCATTTCCTACGAGCAGTACTTC.

V gene TRBV14 combines with J gene TRBJ2-1, with 9 bases fitting TRBD1. The CDR3 spans 13 residues. Germline values: CDR1 SGHDN, CDR2 FVKESK. V trimming: 1 base; J trimming: 10 bases; junction bases outside the gene matches: 2. As DNA, the CDR3 is TGTGCCAGCAGCCAAGCGGGACAGGGCGAGCAGTTCTTC. Its translation: CASSQAGQGEQFF.

The chain has TRBV29-1 and TRBJ1-2; no clear D. The germline gives CDR1 SQVTM, CDR2 ANQGSEA. The CDR3 has 13 residues. V lost 3 bases, J lost 4 bases, and 12 bases lay in between. The CDR3 nucleotides read TGCAGCGTTGACTTGGGTAGCCGCTATGGCTACACCTTC. This translates into CSVDLGSRYGYTF.

V gene TRBV19 combines with J gene TRBJ2-2; 7 bases fit TRBD1. Germline CDR1 LNHDA, CDR2 SQIVND (reference sequence). J was trimmed by 3 bases and V by 3 bases; bases with no gene match: 19. The CDR3 length is 20 residues. CDR3: CASSMPPYRGWAPDTGELFF. CDR3 nucleotides: TGTGCCAGTAGTATGCCCCCCTACAGGGGTTGGGCCCCGGACACCGGGGAGCTGTTTTTT.